The entry below gives a single T cell receptor (beta chain) sequence along with its context. As yet, its antigen is unknown. The sample belongs to a study of T cells in pancreatic ductal adenocarcinoma. Study conclusions and caveats: Blood clonality (about 0.065) did not differ significantly from tumor (approximately 0.1). Unique clonotypes were 8 to 10-fold more numerous in blood than in tumor.

No neoadjuvant therapy was given to the selected pancreatic ductal adenocarcinoma patients before their surgery. From germline, CDR1 is SGHNT and CDR2 YYREEE (reference sequence). CDR3 length: 15 amino acids. The V end was cut by 0 bases, the J end by 5 bases, with 12 bases between. Method: immunoSEQ multiplex PCR; TCRdb's copy keeps in-frame clones and lacks some. The repertoire consists of over 100,000 clones, with about 95% occurring once and the leading ten covering roughly 3.1%. The V gene is TRBV5-4, the J gene TRBJ2-1; tentatively, D is TRBD1 (6 bases). The receptor's source is a human donor with pancreatic ductal adenocarcinoma. Sequencing was carried out using PBMCs. The CDR3 is CASSLDGGHNNEQFF. Written as DNA, the CDR3 is TGTGCCAGCAGCTTGGATGGGGGCCACAACAATGAGCAGTTCTTC.